This TCR beta chain was sequenced during a study of neoadjuvant anti-PD-1 for oral cavity cancer (dated by TCRdb to 2020 to 2022). Regarding the research as a whole: Three to four biweekly doses of nivolumab at 3 mg/kg were mostly administered to patients before curative-intent surgical resection. Patients without progression received a fourth nivolumab dose around day 43 and underwent definitive surgical resection on days 50-56. The parent correlative cohort had about a dozen patients and a response rate of over 25%. Under RECIST 1.1, a patient counted as a responder if showing complete response, partial response or stable disease, and as a non-responder if showing progression. Study-level results and caveats: Only a few patients per response group were included in the TCR analyses, and larger cohorts for validation were called for by the authors. Higher pretreatment blood Treg/Th17 ratios correlated with higher pretreatment blood TCRbeta clonality and lower post-treatment tumor TCRbeta clonality. Greater tumor shrinkage was correlated with larger post-treatment sizes of preexisting intratumoral clones, suggesting that expansion of preexisting clones contributed to response.

Tumor libraries used mostly 4.8 ug of input genomic DNA for survey sequencing, with two replicates per sample. Following the manufacturer's instructions, the team built TCRbeta libraries using the immunoSEQ hsTCRbeta kit. The completed libraries were mixed into a single pool at 3 nM, then sequenced with an Illumina NovaSeq 6000 S4 flow cell. The original methods were these. The immunoSEQ Analyzer was used for raw data preprocessing and quality control. The analysis was restricted to productive rearrangements, with each unique CDR3 amino acid sequence defining a clonotype. Repertoire clonality was estimated as the Gini-Simpson index, which was computed with the R package tcR. Student's t test was used to compare Gini indices, while Pearson correlation assessed associations with tumor size change. Drawn from immuneACCESS, this table holds only the in-frame rearrangements with V and J called that TCRdb kept. Clones are partly lost; checked studies trace under half to an unresolved V gene and leave the rest unexplained. V and J calls and clone size come straight from that table; D and trimming were deduced from the DNA. The sample table holds tens of thousands of clones, of which more than 20% were seen once. The top ten hold around 15% of the sample.

The sample holds a few counts of this clone. Its antigen remains unidentified. No much larger clone is present one base from it, and per-base qualities are unavailable. The time point label here, explained by the study, means: after neoadjuvant nivolumab, at surgical resection. Patients were newly diagnosed with stage II-IVA oral cavity squamous cell carcinoma and had received no prior systemic or radiation treatment. Everyone in the cohort had locally advanced, HPV-negative oral cavity squamous cell carcinoma. Samples were obtained from a longitudinal correlative study of a single-arm phase II trial of neoadjuvant nivolumab in oral cavity squamous cell carcinoma. Subject-matched pre- and post-treatment PBMCs and tumors from three responders and three non-responders underwent genomic DNA-based TCRbeta sequencing. The Maxwell RSC DNA from Tissue kit was used to isolate genomic DNA from tumor tissue.

Sequencing was performed on tumor tissue, taken after nivolumab (anti-PD-1) treatment. This receptor was identified in a person aged 35-80 years with oral cavity squamous cell carcinoma.

CDR3 region: CASSLKLQMNTEAFF. The bases read TGTGCCAGCAGTTTAAAGCTCCAAATGAACACTGAAGCTTTCTTT. The rearrangement joined TRBV27 to TRBJ1-1, with no confidently assigned D gene. Taken from the germline V gene (reference sequence), the CDR1 and CDR2 loops are MNHEY and SMNVEV. The CDR3, cysteine through phenylalanine, is 15 amino acids long. Only CDR3 DNA is held: 45 bases, read in frame from base 1. V loses 2 bases of germline sequence and J loses 0 bases, and the interval between the two ends is 10 bases.